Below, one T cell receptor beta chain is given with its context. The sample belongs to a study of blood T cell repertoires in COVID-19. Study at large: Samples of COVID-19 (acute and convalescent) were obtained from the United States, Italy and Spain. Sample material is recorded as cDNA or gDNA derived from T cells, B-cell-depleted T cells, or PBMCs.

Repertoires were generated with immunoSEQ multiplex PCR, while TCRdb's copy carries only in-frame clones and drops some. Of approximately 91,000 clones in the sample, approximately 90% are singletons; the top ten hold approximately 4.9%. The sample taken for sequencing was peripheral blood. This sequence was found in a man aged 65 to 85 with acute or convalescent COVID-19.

The DNA of the CDR3 is TGTGCCAGCAGCATTAGACAGGGGGCGGAGAATTCACCCCTCCACTTT. Its translation is CASSIRQGAENSPLHF. The chain links TRBV7-8 to TRBJ1-6, with 10 bases that match TRBD1. V trimming: 5 bases; J trimming: 7 bases; junction bases outside the gene matches: 8. Germline assignment: CDR1 SGHVS and CDR2 FQNEAQ. CDR3 size: 16 residues.